The subject of this entry is one TCR beta chain. The germline V gene encodes CDR1 SGHTA and CDR2 FQGNSA. With 1 base clipped from V and 2 bases from J, the junction kept 5 bases outside the gene matches. The CDR3 totals 17 residues. This entry belongs to a study of blood T cell repertoires in COVID-19. TCRdb keeps only in-frame clones here, not all; method: immunoSEQ multiplex PCR. The table has about 310,000 clones, roughly 87% seen once. This chain joins TRBV7-2 and TRBJ2-1, with TRBD1 matching 10 bases. This receptor was obtained from a woman aged 18-29 years who had recovered from COVID-19. Specimen: PBMCs or T cells enriched from blood (not recorded which). CDR3 coding DNA: TGTGCCAGCAGCTTAGGACAGGGGGCTCCTACCTACAATGAGCAGTTCTTC. Protein sequence: CASSLGQGAPTYNEQFF.